This TCR beta chain was sequenced during a study of CD4 T cells in relation to SARS-CoV-2 and coronaviruses. Study details: PBMCs were cultured with antigen for 10 days before TCR beta sequencing.

The CDR3 consists of 12 residues. Between the trimmed V and J ends, which lost 2 bases and 4 bases, there was a span of 5 bases. Clones were sequenced by immunoSEQ multiplex PCR, and TCRdb holds only the in-frame ones, with some missing. The sample shows under 30,000 clones, nearly 80% of them seen only once. The unexposed donors gave CD4+ T cells in about 2010-2019, prior to COVID-19. The cells were cultured for around ten days before CD4+ T cells were isolated. Cells permitting, SARS-CoV-2 S/N and four cold-coronavirus spikes were tested on unexposed-donor CD4+ T cells. Fresh IL-2 medium replaced half the medium on days 3 and 7. For this clone: What it binds is unknown.

The sequence derives from a human donor in good health. This chain joins TRBV12-3 or TRBV12-4 and TRBJ2-5; D is unclear. Sequences were obtained from CD4+ T cells from PBMCs, cultured in vitro. In nucleotides, the CDR3 is TGTGCCAGCAGTTTAAGTACAGAGACCCAGTACTTC. Amino acid sequence: CASSLSTETQYF.